The next 17 T cell receptor beta chains were all read from a single sample in a study of blood T cell repertoires in COVID-19. Sequenced by immunoSEQ multiplex PCR; TCRdb stores in-frame clones only, minus some. The table has roughly 220,000 clones, roughly 85% seen once. Sequencing used PBMCs or T cells enriched from blood (not recorded which). These receptors came from a woman in her forties with acute COVID-19.

V usage is TRBV19 and J usage is TRBJ2-7; possible D gene TRBD1, 6 bases. Germline V lookup: CDR1 LNHDA, CDR2 SQIVND (reference sequence). Trimming cost V 5 bases and J 1 base, with 12 bases left between them. CDR3 length: 14 residues. CDR3 residues: CASSLSGTSYEQYF. CDR3 nucleotides: TGTGCCAGTAGTCTATCCGGGACATCCTACGAGCAGTACTTC.

In its sample, this clone was seen once. V is TRBV12-3 or TRBV12-4 and J is TRBJ1-2; D gene ambiguous. The CDR3 extends over 13 amino acids. V was clipped by 6 bases and J by 3 bases, with 11 bases between them. In DNA, the CDR3 is TGTGCCAGCAGGTCTACAGTTGACTATGGCTACACCTTC. It encodes CASRSTVDYGYTF.

The chain employs TRBV9 and TRBJ1-1; 11 bases are a match to TRBD1. Germline values: CDR1 SGDLS, CDR2 YYNGEE. V trimming: 4 bases; J trimming: 0 bases; junction bases outside the gene matches: 5. This CDR3 has 16 amino acids. In DNA form, the CDR3 reads TGTGCCAGCAGCCCCGGGACAGGGGGGGTGAACACTGAAGCTTTCTTT. This encodes CASSPGTGGVNTEAFF.

V is TRBV6-6 and J is TRBJ2-7; 7 nucleotides align to TRBD1. The germline gives CDR1 MNHNY, CDR2 SVGAGI (reference sequence). This CDR3 region has 12 residues. Trimming at V came to 4 bases and at J to 6 bases, leaving 3 bases not matched to a gene. CDR3 amino acids: CASSSQGTEQYF. The CDR3 DNA reads TGTGCCAGCAGTTCACAGGGGACCGAGCAGTACTTC.

The chain has TRBV15 and TRBJ1-1, with no clear D. This CDR3 region has 16 residues. V dropped 4 bases and J dropped 4 bases, with 19 bases sitting between them. CDR1 and CDR2 from the germline V gene are LNHNV and YYDKDF (reference sequence). As DNA, the CDR3 is TGTGCCACCAGCATGCTGCGGGGAGCCAGATTCACTGAAGCTTTCTTT. Translated: CATSMLRGARFTEAFF.

The chain carries TRBV19 and TRBJ1-5, with 7 bases fitting TRBD1. The V gene's germline CDR1 is LNHDA and CDR2 SQIVND (reference sequence). The CDR3 is 14 amino acids. V shed 5 bases, J shed 3 bases, and the junction held 4 bases outside the gene matches. The CDR3 is CASSEDRNNQPQHF. CDR3 nucleotides: TGTGCCAGTAGTGAGGACAGGAACAATCAGCCCCAGCATTTT. The whole variable domain, filled in from reference TRBV19 and TRBJ1-5, reads DGGITQSPKYLFRKEGQNVTLSCEQNLNHDAMYWYRQDPGQGLRLIYYSQIVNDFQKGDIAEGYSVSREKKESFPLTVTSAQKNPTAFYLCASSEDRNNQPQHFGDGTRLSIL.

The chain employs TRBV5-4 and TRBJ2-7, with TRBD2 matching over 9 bases. The CDR3 loop spans 15 amino acids. The ends lost 0 bases at V and 2 bases at J; junction bases unmatched: 3. CDR1 and CDR2 (germline): SGHNT, YYREEE (reference sequence). The CDR3 here is CASSLGRGGPYEQYF. CDR3 bases: TGTGCCAGCAGCTTGGGGCGGGGGGGCCCCTACGAGCAGTACTTC. The full variable domain, with the rest looked up from reference TRBV5-4 and TRBJ2-7, is ETGVTQSPTHLIKTRGQQVTLRCSSQSGHNTVSWYQQALGQGPQFIFQYYREEENGRGNFPPRFSGLQFPNYSSELNVNALELDDSALYLCASSLGRGGPYEQYFGPGTRLTVT.

This chain links TRBV7-3 with TRBJ2-7; 8 nucleotides line up with TRBD2. This CDR3 comprises 14 residues. The J segment lost 0 bases and the V segment lost 5 bases, leaving 3 bases of the junction unmatched. Germline V CDR1 and CDR2: SGHTA, FQGTGA. The CDR3 DNA is TGTGCCAGCAGCCCGCGGGGGGACTCCTACGAGCAGTACTTC. Translating it yields CASSPRGDSYEQYF.

This chain connects TRBV30 to TRBJ1-4; TRBD1 aligns across 11 bases. Germline V CDR1 and CDR2: GTSNPN, SVGIG (reference sequence). The CDR3 sequence is 17 residues long. The V and J ends lost 5 bases and 8 bases, in that order; junction bases with no gene match: 16. The CDR3, as DNA: TGTGCCTGGTCCTTGGGCCTTCTTTGGGACAGGGGGGAAAAACTGTTTTTT. Translating it yields CAWSLGLLWDRGEKLFF.

J is TRBJ1-4 and V is TRBV15; TRBD1 matches 7 bases. Trimming removed 0 bases from V and 8 bases from J; junction bases left unmatched: 9. The CDR3 length is 16 residues. Looked up from germline, CDR1 is LNHNV and CDR2 is YYDKDF (reference sequence). The DNA of the CDR3 is TGTGCCACCAGCAGAGATTTAGGCAGGGGGACGGAAAAACTGTTTTTT. Protein: CATSRDLGRGTEKLFF.

The rearrangement uses TRBV2 and TRBJ1-2; D might be TRBD1 (5 bases). The germline CDR1 and CDR2 sequences are SNHLY and FYNNEI. CDR3 length: 14 amino acids. The V end was cut by 5 bases, the J end by 0 bases, with 10 bases between. The CDR3 loop is CASSHQGPNYGYTF. The DNA of the CDR3 is TGTGCCAGCAGTCACCAGGGCCCTAACTATGGCTACACCTTC.

The V and J genes are TRBV27 and TRBJ1-6; a weak D match, TRBD1 (6 bases). V gave up 3 bases and J gave up 2 bases, with 8 bases separating them. This CDR3 has 15 residues. From germline, CDR1 is MNHEY and CDR2 SMNVEV (reference sequence). CDR3 sequence reads: CASSFRGTYNSPLHF. DNA for the CDR3: TGTGCCAGCAGTTTCAGGGGTACCTATAATTCACCCCTCCACTTT.

This clone showed up just once. J is TRBJ2-1 and V is TRBV4-1; 8 bases line up with TRBD1. This CDR3 comprises 16 residues. Germline CDR1 MGHRA, CDR2 YSYEKL. After removal of 3 bases from V and 2 bases from J, the junction contained 6 bases not matched to a gene. This CDR3 reads CASSHQDRVAYNEQFF. In DNA, the CDR3 is TGCGCCAGCAGCCACCAGGACAGGGTCGCCTACAATGAGCAGTTCTTC.

The rearrangement joins TRBV24-1 to TRBJ2-2; D unclear. Trimming pared 7 bases from V and 0 bases from J, leaving 8 bases between. Germline-derived CDR1 and CDR2 are KGHDR and SFDVKD. This CDR3 comprises 14 residues. CDR3 protein: CATSRHTNTGELFF. The DNA of the CDR3 is TGTGCCACCAGCCGACACACGAACACCGGGGAGCTGTTTTTT.

The chain links TRBV2 to TRBJ1-1; D not certain. V lost 6 bases and J 0 bases, leaving 8 bases between the germline ends. This CDR3 has 13 amino acids. Looked up from germline, CDR1 is SNHLY and CDR2 is FYNNEI. The CDR3 reads CASSFRVNTEAFF. The DNA for the CDR3 is TGTGCCAGCAGCTTCCGTGTGAACACTGAAGCTTTCTTT.

This chain joins TRBV6-2 or TRBV6-3 and TRBJ2-1, with 7 positions matching TRBD1. Germline values: CDR1 MNHEY, CDR2 SVGEGT. V shed 5 bases and J 9 bases; nucleotides not matched to a gene: 4. The CDR3 has 12 residues. CDR3 coding DNA: TGTGCCAGCAGTACACAGGGGTTTGAGCAGTTCTTC. Translation: CASSTQGFEQFF.

Here the CDR3 reads CASSEAGRSNQPQHF. CDR3 in DNA: TGTGCCAGCAGTGAGGCGGGACGTAGCAATCAGCCCCAGCATTTT. The chain uses TRBV2 and TRBJ1-5; D is possibly TRBD1 (5 bases). Germline values: CDR1 SNHLY, CDR2 FYNNEI. V was shortened by 3 bases and J by 0 bases, with 9 bases between the two germline ends. The CDR3 contains 15 residues.